The 5 T cell receptor beta chains listed next were all sequenced from one sample in a study of blood T cell repertoires in COVID-19. The method was immunoSEQ multiplex PCR; TCRdb's version includes in-frame clones alone and lacks a portion of them. Counted here are approximately 250,000 clones, 65% to 90% occurring once; the ten biggest clones make up almost 2%. Sequencing was performed on peripheral blood. All receptors come from a man younger than 40 with active or convalescent COVID-19.

The V and J genes are TRBV7-6 and TRBJ2-3; TRBD1 matches at 7 bases. The CDR3 has 15 residues. With 5 bases clipped from V and 3 bases from J, the junction kept 8 bases outside the gene matches. From germline, CDR1 is SGHVS and CDR2 FNYEAQ. The CDR3 DNA sequence: TGTGCCAGCAGCGCGCGACAGGGTTGGACAGATACGCAGTATTTT. Translation gives CASSARQGWTDTQYF.

The chain is built from TRBV7-3 and TRBJ2-5; tentative D call: TRBD1 (5 bases). V dropped 0 bases and J dropped 2 bases, with 10 bases sitting between them. Germline V gives CDR1 SGHTA, CDR2 FQGTGA. This CDR3 spans 15 amino acids. The CDR3 DNA sequence: TGTGCCAGCAGCTTAACGGGGCAGTCTCAAGAGACCCAGTACTTC. This translates into CASSLTGQSQETQYF.

In DNA, the CDR3 is TGTGCCTGGAGTCCGCGTAGGGGGCGCGGGGTTCGACAAGAGACCCAGTACTTC. It specifies CAWSPRRGRGVRQETQYF. The V gene is TRBV30, the J gene TRBJ2-5, with D possibly being TRBD1 (7 bases). Germline CDR1 GTSNPN, CDR2 SVGIG (reference sequence). V lost 2 bases and J lost 2, with 24 bases in between. The CDR3 runs 18 residues. Filled out from reference TRBV30 and TRBJ2-5, the complete variable domain reads SQTIHQWPATLVQPVGSPLSLECTVEGTSNPNLYWYRQAAGRGLQLLFYSVGIGQISSEVPQNLSASRPQDRQFILSSKKLLLSDSGFYLCAWSPRRGRGVRQETQYFGPGTRLLVL.

V is TRBV6-6 and J is TRBJ1-2; TRBD1 matches 8 bases. Germline-derived CDR1 and CDR2 are MNHNY and SVGAGI (reference sequence). The CDR3 totals 16 residues. The ends lost 0 bases at V and 4 bases at J; junction bases unmatched: 7. CDR3 loop: CASSYSPDRGGYGYTF. As DNA, the CDR3 is TGTGCCAGCAGTTACTCGCCAGACAGGGGAGGCTATGGCTACACCTTC.

The chain combines TRBV30 with TRBJ1-1; 8 positions agree with TRBD1. After removal of 2 bases from V and 3 bases from J, the junction contained 2 bases not matched to a gene. The germline CDR1 and CDR2 sequences are GTSNPN and SVGIG (reference sequence). The CDR3 length is 13 residues. CDR3 DNA sequence: TGTGCCTGGAGTACGGACAGGGACACTGAAGCTTTCTTT. Translated, it gives CAWSTDRDTEAFF. Using reference TRBV30 and TRBJ1-1 for the parts outside the CDR3, the full variable domain is SQTIHQWPATLVQPVGSPLSLECTVEGTSNPNLYWYRQAAGRGLQLLFYSVGIGQISSEVPQNLSASRPQDRQFILSSKKLLLSDSGFYLCAWSTDRDTEAFFGQGTRLTVV.